This entry is about one T cell receptor (beta chain). The antigen is undetermined. This sample was taken from a study of cytotoxic CD8 clonotypes in ibrutinib-treated CLL. Looking at the study overall: Each sample contained, on average, under 260,000 productive templates and nearly 95,000 productive rearrangements. Study results and limitations: Public clonotypes were uncommon and contracted or stayed stable on treatment.

TCRdb's copy holds only in-frame clones and misses some; the assay was immunoSEQ multiplex PCR. The sample has about 140,000 clones, approximately 90% seen once. Germline CDR1 and CDR2: LNHDA and SQIVND (reference sequence). The CDR3 runs to 12 residues. V lost 7 bases and J lost 4, with 10 bases in between. V gene TRBV19 combines with J gene TRBJ1-1; D is perhaps TRBD1 (5 bases). Sequenced material: PBMCs, taken after 12 months of ibrutinib treatment. The sequence derives from a human donor with chronic lymphocytic leukemia. In nucleotides, the CDR3 is TGTGCCAGTATGGGGGAGGGCACTGAAGCTTTCTTT. Translating gives CASMGEGTEAFF.